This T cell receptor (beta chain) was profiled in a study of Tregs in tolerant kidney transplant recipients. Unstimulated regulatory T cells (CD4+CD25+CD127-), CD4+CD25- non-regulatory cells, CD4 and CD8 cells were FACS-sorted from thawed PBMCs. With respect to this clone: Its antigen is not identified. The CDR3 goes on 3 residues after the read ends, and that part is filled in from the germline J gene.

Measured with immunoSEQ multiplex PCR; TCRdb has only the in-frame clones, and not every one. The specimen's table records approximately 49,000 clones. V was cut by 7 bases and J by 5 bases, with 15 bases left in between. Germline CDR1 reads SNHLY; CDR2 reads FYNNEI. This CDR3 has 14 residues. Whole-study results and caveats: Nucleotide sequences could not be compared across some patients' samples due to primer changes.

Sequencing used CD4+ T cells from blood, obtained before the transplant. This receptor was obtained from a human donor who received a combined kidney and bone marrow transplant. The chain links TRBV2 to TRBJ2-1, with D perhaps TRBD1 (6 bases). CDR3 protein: CASILQGYDNEQFF. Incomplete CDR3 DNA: TGTGCCAGCATTTTACAGGGTTACGACAATGAG.